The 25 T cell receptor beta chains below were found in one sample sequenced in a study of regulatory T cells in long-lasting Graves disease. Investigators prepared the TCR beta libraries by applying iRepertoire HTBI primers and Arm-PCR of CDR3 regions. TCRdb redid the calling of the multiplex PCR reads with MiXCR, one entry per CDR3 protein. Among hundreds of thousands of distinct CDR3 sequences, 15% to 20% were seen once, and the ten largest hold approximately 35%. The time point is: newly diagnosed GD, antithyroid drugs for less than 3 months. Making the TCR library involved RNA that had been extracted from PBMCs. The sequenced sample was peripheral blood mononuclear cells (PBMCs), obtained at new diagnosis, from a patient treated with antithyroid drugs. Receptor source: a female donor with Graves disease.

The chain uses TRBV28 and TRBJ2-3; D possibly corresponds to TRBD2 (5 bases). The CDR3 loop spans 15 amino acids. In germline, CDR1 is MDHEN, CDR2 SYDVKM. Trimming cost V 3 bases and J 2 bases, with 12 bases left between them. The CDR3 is CASSFLAESTDTQYF. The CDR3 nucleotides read TGTGCCAGCAGTTTTCTAGCAGAGTCCACAGATACGCAGTATTTT.

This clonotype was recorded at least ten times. CDR3 loop: CASRGQSNQPQHF. CDR3 DNA: TGTGCCAGCAGAGGACAGAGCAATCAGCCCCAGCATTTT. V usage is TRBV2 and J usage is TRBJ1-5; D perhaps matches TRBD1 (6 bases). CDR1 is SNHLY, CDR2 FYNNEI, per germline. This CDR3 has 13 amino acids. V was shortened by 6 bases and J by 1 base, with 7 bases between the two germline ends.

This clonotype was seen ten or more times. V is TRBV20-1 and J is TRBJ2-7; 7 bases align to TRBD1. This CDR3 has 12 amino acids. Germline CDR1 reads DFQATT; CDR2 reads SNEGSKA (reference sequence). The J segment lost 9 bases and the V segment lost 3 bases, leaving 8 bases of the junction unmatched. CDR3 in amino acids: CSARSGGSGQYF. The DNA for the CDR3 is TGCAGTGCTAGGTCAGGGGGATCCGGGCAGTACTTC.

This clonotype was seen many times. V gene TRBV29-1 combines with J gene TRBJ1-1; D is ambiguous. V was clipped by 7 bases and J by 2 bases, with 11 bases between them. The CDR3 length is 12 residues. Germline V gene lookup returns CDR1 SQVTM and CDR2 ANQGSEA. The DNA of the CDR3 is TGCAGCGCAGGACTCAGAAACACTGAAGCTTTCTTT. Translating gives CSAGLRNTEAFF.

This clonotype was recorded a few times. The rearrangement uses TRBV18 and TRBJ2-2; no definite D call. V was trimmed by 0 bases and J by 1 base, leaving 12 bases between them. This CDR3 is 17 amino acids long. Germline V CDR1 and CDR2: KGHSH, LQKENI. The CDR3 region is CASSPPGSSLNTGELFF. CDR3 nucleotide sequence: TGTGCCAGCTCACCACCTGGTTCCAGCCTGAACACCGGGGAGCTGTTTTTT.

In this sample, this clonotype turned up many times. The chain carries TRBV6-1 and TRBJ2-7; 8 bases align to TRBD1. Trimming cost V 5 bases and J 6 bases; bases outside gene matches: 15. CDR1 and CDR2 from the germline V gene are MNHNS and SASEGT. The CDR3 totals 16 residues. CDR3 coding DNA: TGTGCCAGCAGTCGAGATCCGACAGGGGTCTTTGGCGAGCAGTACTTC. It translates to CASSRDPTGVFGEQYF.

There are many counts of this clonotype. The CDR3, as DNA: TGTGCCAGCGGGATGACAGGGTCTGGCGAGCAGTACTTC. Protein sequence: CASGMTGSGEQYF. The chain uses TRBV2 and TRBJ2-7, with 7 bases identical to TRBD1. The CDR3 spans 13 residues. Germline loops: CDR1 SNHLY, CDR2 FYNNEI. V lost 8 bases and J lost 6; bases outside the gene matches: 10.

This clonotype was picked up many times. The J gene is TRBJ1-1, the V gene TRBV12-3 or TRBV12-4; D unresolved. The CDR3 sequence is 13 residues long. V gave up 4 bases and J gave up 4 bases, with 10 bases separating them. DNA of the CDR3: TGTGCCAGCAGTTATCCGGGAGGCACTGAAGCTTTCTTT. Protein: CASSYPGGTEAFF.

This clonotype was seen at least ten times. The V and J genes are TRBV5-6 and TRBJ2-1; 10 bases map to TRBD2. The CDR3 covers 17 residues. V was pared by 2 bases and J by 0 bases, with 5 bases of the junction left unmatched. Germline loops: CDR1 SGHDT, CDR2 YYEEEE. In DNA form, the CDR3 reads TGTGCCAGCAGCTTAAGGACTAGCGGAGTCTCCTACAATGAGCAGTTCTTC. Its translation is CASSLRTSGVSYNEQFF.

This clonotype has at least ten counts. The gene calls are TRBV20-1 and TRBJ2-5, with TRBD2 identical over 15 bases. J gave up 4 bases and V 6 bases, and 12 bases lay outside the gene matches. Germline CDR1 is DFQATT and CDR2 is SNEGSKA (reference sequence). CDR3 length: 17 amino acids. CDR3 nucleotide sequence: TGCAGTGCAGATTCCGGGACTAGCGGGAGGAGAGGAGAGACCCAGTACTTC. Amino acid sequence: CSADSGTSGRRGETQYF.

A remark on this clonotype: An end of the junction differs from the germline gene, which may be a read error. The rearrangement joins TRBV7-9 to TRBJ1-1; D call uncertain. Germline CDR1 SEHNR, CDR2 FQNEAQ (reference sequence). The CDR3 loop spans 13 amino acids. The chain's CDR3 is CASSSQSNTETFF. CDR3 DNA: TGTGCCAGCAGCTCACAGTCCAACACTGAAACTTTCTTT.

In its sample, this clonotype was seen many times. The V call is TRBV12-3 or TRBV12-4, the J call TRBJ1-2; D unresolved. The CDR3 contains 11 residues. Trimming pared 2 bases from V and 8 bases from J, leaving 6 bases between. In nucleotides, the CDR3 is TGTGCCAGCAGTTTAAAGGCAGGCTACACCTTC. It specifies CASSLKAGYTF.

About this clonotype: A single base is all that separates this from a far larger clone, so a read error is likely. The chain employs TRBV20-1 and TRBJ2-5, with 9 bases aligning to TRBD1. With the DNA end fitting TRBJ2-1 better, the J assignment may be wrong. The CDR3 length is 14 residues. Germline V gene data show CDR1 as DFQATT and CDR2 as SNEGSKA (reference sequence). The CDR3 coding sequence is TGCAGTGCTAGACTGGGGACAGGGAGGTACGAGCAGTTCTTC. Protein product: CSARLGTGRYEQFF.

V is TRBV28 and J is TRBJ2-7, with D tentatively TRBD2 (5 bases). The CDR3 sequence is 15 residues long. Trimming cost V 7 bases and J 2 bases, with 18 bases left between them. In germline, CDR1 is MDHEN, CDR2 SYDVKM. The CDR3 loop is CASTLSRGKAYEQYF. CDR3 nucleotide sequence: TGTGCCAGCACCCTCTCGAGAGGGAAAGCCTACGAGCAGTACTTC.

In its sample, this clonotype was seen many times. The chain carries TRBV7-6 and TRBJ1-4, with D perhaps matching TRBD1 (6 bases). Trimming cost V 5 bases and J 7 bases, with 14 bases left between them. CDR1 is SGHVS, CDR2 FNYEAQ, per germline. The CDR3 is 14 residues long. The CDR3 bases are TGTGCCAGCAGCCCACAGGGTGTAGGTGAAAAACTGTTTTTT. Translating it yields CASSPQGVGEKLFF.

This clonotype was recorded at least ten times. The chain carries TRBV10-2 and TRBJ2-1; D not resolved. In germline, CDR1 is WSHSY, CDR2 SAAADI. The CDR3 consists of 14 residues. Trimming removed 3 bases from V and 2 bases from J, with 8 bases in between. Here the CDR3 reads CASSDWATYNEQFF. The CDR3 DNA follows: TGCGCCAGCAGTGATTGGGCGACCTACAATGAGCAGTTCTTC.

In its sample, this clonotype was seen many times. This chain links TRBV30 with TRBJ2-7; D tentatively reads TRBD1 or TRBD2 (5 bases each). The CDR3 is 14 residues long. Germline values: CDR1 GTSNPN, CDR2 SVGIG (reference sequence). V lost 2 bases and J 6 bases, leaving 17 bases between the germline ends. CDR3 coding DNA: TGTGCCTGGAGTCCCGGGACCATCCTCCCCGAGCAGTACTTC. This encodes CAWSPGTILPEQYF.

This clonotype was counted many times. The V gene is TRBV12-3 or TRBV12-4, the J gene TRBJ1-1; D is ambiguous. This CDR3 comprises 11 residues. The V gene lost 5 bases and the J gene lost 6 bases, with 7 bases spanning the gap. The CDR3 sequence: CASSVSAEAFF. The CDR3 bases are TGTGCCAGCAGTGTGAGTGCTGAAGCTTTCTTT.

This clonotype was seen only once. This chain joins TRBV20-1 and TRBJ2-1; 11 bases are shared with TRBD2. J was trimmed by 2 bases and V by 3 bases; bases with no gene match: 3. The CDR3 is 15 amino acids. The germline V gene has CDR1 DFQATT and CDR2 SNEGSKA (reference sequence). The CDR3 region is CSASQLAGAYNEQFF. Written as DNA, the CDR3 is TGCAGTGCTAGTCAACTAGCGGGAGCCTACAATGAGCAGTTCTTC.

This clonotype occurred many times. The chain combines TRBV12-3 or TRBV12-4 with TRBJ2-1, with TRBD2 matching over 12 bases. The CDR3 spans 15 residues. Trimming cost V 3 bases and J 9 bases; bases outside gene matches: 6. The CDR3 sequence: CASSFPSGRGGEQFF. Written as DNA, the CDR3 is TGTGCCAGCAGTTTCCCTAGCGGGAGGGGGGGTGAGCAGTTCTTC.

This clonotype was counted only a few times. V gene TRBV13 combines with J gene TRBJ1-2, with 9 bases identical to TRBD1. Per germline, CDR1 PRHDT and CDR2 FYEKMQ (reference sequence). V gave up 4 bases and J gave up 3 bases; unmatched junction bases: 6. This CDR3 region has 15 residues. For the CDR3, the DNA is TGTGCCAGCAGCTCGGGGGGACAGGGTGACTATGGCTACACCTTC. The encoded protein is CASSSGGQGDYGYTF.

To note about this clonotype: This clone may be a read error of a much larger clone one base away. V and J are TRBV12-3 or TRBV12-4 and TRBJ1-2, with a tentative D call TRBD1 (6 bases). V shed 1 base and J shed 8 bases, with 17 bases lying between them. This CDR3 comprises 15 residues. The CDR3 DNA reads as TGTGCCAGCAGTTTAGATGGAGGGGGGAGCGGGGGCTACACCTTC. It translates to CASSLDGGGSGGYTF.

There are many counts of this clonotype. CDR3 sequence reads: CASGGRGRPSYEQYF. The CDR3 nucleotides read TGTGCCAGCGGAGGCAGGGGGCGGCCCTCCTACGAGCAGTACTTC. This sequence joins TRBV2 and TRBJ2-7; 8 nucleotides match TRBD1. The germline gives CDR1 SNHLY, CDR2 FYNNEI. The CDR3 consists of 15 residues. V trimming: 8 bases; J trimming: 0 bases; junction bases outside the gene matches: 9.

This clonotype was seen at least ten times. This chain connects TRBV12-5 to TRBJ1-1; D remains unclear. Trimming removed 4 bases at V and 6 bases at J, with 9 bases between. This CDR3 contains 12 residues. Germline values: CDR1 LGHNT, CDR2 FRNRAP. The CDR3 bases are TGTGCTAGTGGTTCGCCTAGGGCTGAAGCTTTCTTT. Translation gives CASGSPRAEAFF. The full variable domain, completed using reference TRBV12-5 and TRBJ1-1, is DARVTQTPRHKVTEMGQEVTMRCQPILGHNTVFWYRQTMMQGLELLAYFRNRAPLDDSGMPKDRFSAEMPDATLATLKIQPSEPRDSAVYFCASGSPRAEAFFGQGTRLTVV.

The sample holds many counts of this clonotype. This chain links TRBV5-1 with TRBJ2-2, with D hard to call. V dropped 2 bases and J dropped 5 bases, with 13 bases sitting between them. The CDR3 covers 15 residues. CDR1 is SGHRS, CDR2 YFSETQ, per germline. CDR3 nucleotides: TGCGCCAGCAGCTTCGGGCACCCTGGGACCGGGGAGCTGTTTTTT. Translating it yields CASSFGHPGTGELFF. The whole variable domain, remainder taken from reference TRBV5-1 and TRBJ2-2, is KAGVTQTPRYLIKTRGQQVTLSCSPISGHRSVSWYQQTPGQGLQFLFEYFSETQRNKGNFPGRFSGRQFSNSRSEMNVSTLELGDSALYLCASSFGHPGTGELFFGEGSRLTVL.